This T cell receptor beta chain is drawn from a study of shared clonotypes between healthy human individuals. General study findings and limits: Sharing across four donors was highest in naive CD4 (roughly 5%) and lowest in memory CD8 (0.4%). As a rule, naive subsets had a larger estimated richness than memory subsets. Inspection by rarefaction showed sorted-subset sequencing to be incomplete despite large depth. Clonotype sharing across donors was expected to vary with sequencing depth.

For this clone: As yet, its antigen is unknown.

The J segment lost 6 bases and the V segment lost 4 bases, leaving 13 bases of the junction unmatched. The germline CDR1 and CDR2 sequences are SGHRS and YFSETQ. The CDR3 has 18 residues. Method: immunoSEQ multiplex PCR; TCRdb's copy keeps in-frame clones and lacks some. The sample has 1.4 million to 1.5 million clones; roughly 96% are singletons. Sequenced material: naive CD4+ T cells sorted from blood. The subset here: CD45RA+ positively selected. The rearrangement joins TRBV5-1 to TRBJ2-1, with TRBD2 matching over 13 bases. This sequence was found in a man aged 25 to 40 in good health. The CDR3 reads CASSPGLAGFLKSNEQFF. The CDR3 bases are TGCGCCAGCAGCCCGGGACTAGCGGGATTCTTGAAGAGCAATGAGCAGTTCTTC.